What follows are 4 T cell receptor beta chains derived from one specimen sequenced in a study of CD8+ T cells in alopecia areata. Sorting used CD4, CD8alpha, NKG2D, NKG2ACE and other markers on pooled cutaneous lymph node cells. Following extraction, RNA underwent reverse transcription to cDNA, which served as the sequencing template. The method was immunoSEQ multiplex PCR; TCRdb's version includes in-frame clones alone and lacks a portion of them. Listed for the sample are about 270,000 clones, none seen a single time. Specimen: CD4+ T cells sorted from a lymph node. All receptors derive from a C3H/HeJ mouse with alopecia areata. The strain is characterized by the MHC haplotype H2-k.

On this clone: The gene names here belong to mouse. From the germline J gene comes the end of the CDR3, since the read stops 4 residues before it. The gene calls are TRBV5 and TRBJ2-7; 9 bases map to TRBD2. CDR1 is LGHNA, CDR2 YNLKQL, per germline (reference sequence). There are 15 residues in the CDR3. The V gene end was trimmed by 1 base and the J gene end by 3 bases; junction bases not matched to a gene: 4. CDR3 DNA, as far as it was read: TGTGCCAGCAGCCAAGCACCTGGGGGGGGCTAT. The encoded protein is CASSQAPGGGY. Given in full, the CDR3 is CASSQAPGGGYEQYF.

A note on this clone: The genes and germline here are from mouse. Read coverage stops 4 residues before the CDR3 terminus; the germline J gene supplies the remainder. This chain uses TRBV13-1 with TRBJ2-3; D gene ambiguous. Germline CDR1 and CDR2: NSHNY and SYGAGN. CDR3 length: 12 residues. The CDR3 reads CASSDAGETLYF. The CDR3 DNA, read in part, is TGTGCCAGCAGTGATGCTGGAGAA.

This clone showed up just a few times. Mouse gene names apply. The missing CDR3 end, 4 residues past where the read stops, is filled in from the germline J gene. The chain uses TRBV19 and TRBJ2-1; 7 nucleotides agree with TRBD1. Unmatched junction bases numbered 6, after V lost 4 bases and J lost 2 bases. Germline-derived CDR1 and CDR2 are FNHDT and SITEND (reference sequence). The CDR3 totals 15 residues. CDR3 loop: CASSLRDRHYAEQFF. The sequenced part of the CDR3 DNA is TGTGCCAGCAGTCTCCGGGACAGACACTATGCT.

For this clone: This sequence may be a read error, since a much larger clone differs from it by one base. Gene names are mouse gene names. The read ends 4 residues shy of where the CDR3 ends; the end is completed using the germline J gene. V usage is TRBV19 and J usage is TRBJ2-2; 8 nucleotides agree with TRBD1. The CDR3 loop spans 14 amino acids. V shed 5 bases, J shed 1 base, and the junction held 1 base outside the gene matches. Germline CDR1 FNHDT, CDR2 SITEND (reference sequence). CDR3 protein: CASRDRENTGQLYF. The CDR3 DNA, read in part, is TGTGCCAGCAGGGACAGGGAAAACACCGGG.